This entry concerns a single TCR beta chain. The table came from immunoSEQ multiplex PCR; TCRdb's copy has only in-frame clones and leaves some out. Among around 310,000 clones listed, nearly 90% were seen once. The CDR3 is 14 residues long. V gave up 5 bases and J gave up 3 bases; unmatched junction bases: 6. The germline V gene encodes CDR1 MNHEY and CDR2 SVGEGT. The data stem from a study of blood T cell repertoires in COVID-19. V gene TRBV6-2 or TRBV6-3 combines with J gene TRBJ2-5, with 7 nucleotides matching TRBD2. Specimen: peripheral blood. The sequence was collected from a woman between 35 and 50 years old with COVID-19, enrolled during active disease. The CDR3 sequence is CASSNWGGEETQYF. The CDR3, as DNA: TGTGCCAGCAGTAATTGGGGGGGGGAAGAGACCCAGTACTTC.